This entry lists 20 T cell receptor beta chains sequenced from one sample in a study of a mutant IDH1 vaccine in newly diagnosed glioma. The table came from immunoSEQ multiplex PCR; TCRdb's copy has only in-frame clones and leaves some out. The sample has about 65,000 clones, about 88% seen once. These TCRs' antigens remain unknown. The time point: week 23, last vaccination. Every vaccine dose comprised 300 ug of mutant IDH1 20-mer peptide plus topical imiquimod. Sequencing used PBMCs, obtained from a glioma patient whose treatment included an IDH1 peptide vaccine. The receptors were gathered from a man aged 30-40 years with glioma.

The chain carries TRBV6-1 and TRBJ1-2; D ambiguous. The CDR3 extends over 12 amino acids. Trimming took 9 bases from V and 6 from J, leaving 14 bases between them. Germline CDR1 MNHNS, CDR2 SASEGT. CDR3 sequence: CARGSSAHGYTF. CDR3 DNA sequence: TGTGCCAGAGGGTCGTCGGCTCATGGCTACACCTTC.

The V call is TRBV6-1, the J call TRBJ1-5; D possibly corresponds to TRBD1 (5 bases). This CDR3 is built from 15 residues. Trimming shortened V by 7 bases and J by 4 bases, and 17 bases separated the two germline ends. Germline lookup yields CDR1 MNHNS and CDR2 SASEGT. In DNA form, the CDR3 reads TGTGCCAGCAAAGAGGGGTACAGTCTAAATCAGCCCCAGCATTTT. Translation gives CASKEGYSLNQPQHF.

V and J are TRBV11-2 and TRBJ2-1, with 9 positions matching TRBD1. V shed 5 bases, J shed 7 bases, and the junction held 15 bases outside the gene matches. The CDR3 runs to 17 residues. Germline V gene data show CDR1 as SGHAT and CDR2 as FQNNGV. CDR3 DNA sequence: TGTGCCAGCAGCCCGCACCCCGGGACAGGGAAGGTAAATGAGCAGTTCTTC. Protein product: CASSPHPGTGKVNEQFF. Full variable domain (remainder filled in from reference TRBV11-2 and TRBJ2-1): EAGVAQSPRYKIIEKRQSVAFWCNPISGHATLYWYQQILGQGPKLLIQFQNNGVVDDSQLPKDRFSAERLKGVDSTLKIQPAKLEDSAVYLCASSPHPGTGKVNEQFFGPGTRLTVL.

The chain has TRBV4-1 and TRBJ2-3, with TRBD2 identical over 11 bases. This CDR3 region has 18 residues. Germline CDR1 is MGHRA and CDR2 is YSYEKL. V lost 3 bases, J lost 2 bases, and 10 bases stayed unmatched. The CDR3 DNA is TGCGCCAGCAGCCAGACAACTAGCGGGGGTGGGTTCACAGATACGCAGTATTTT. Residues: CASSQTTSGGGFTDTQYF.

The gene calls are TRBV10-1 and TRBJ2-5; D is uncertain. V was cut by 0 bases and J by 0 bases, with 5 bases left in between. Germline V gene lookup returns CDR1 WNHNN and CDR2 SYGVQD (reference sequence). The CDR3 is 14 residues long. CDR3 region: CASSESSYQETQYF. As DNA, the CDR3 is TGCGCCAGCAGTGAGTCCAGCTACCAAGAGACCCAGTACTTC.

V is TRBV2 and J is TRBJ2-5; D unclear. Trimming removed 7 bases at V and 2 bases at J, with 8 bases between. The CDR3 is 12 amino acids. The germline gives CDR1 SNHLY, CDR2 FYNNEI. CDR3 sequence reads: CASNLVQETQYF. The CDR3 DNA is TGTGCCAGCAATCTGGTGCAAGAGACCCAGTACTTC.

This rearrangement joins TRBV7-8 to TRBJ2-7, with D perhaps TRBD1 or TRBD2 (5 bases each). V lost 0 bases and J 0 bases, leaving 18 bases between the germline ends. The CDR3 spans 18 residues. Germline V gives CDR1 SGHVS, CDR2 FQNEAQ. CDR3 protein: CASSLALRRGPSSYEQYF. The CDR3 DNA reads as TGTGCCAGCAGCTTAGCACTTCGTCGGGGACCGAGCTCCTACGAGCAGTACTTC.

The CDR3 sequence: CAIIDPVSNEQYF. The DNA for the CDR3 is TGTGCCATCATAGACCCGGTTTCCAACGAGCAGTACTTC. The rearrangement joins TRBV6-5 to TRBJ2-7; D uncertain. V lost 10 bases, J lost 5 bases, and 18 bases lay in between. The CDR3 consists of 13 residues. CDR1 MNHEY and CDR2 SVGAGI come from the germline V gene.

The V gene is TRBV5-6, the J gene TRBJ2-1; 10 positions agree with TRBD2. Trimming at V came to 4 bases and at J to 0 bases, leaving 4 bases not matched to a gene. Germline lookup yields CDR1 SGHDT and CDR2 YYEEEE. There are 16 residues in the CDR3. The CDR3 region has the DNA TGTGCCAGCAGCCATATAGCGGGGGGCTCCTACAATGAGCAGTTCTTC. Amino acid sequence: CASSHIAGGSYNEQFF. The full variable domain, rest sourced from reference TRBV5-6 and TRBJ2-1, is DAGVTQSPTHLIKTRGQQVTLRCSPKSGHDTVSWYQQALGQGPQFIFQYYEEEERQRGNFPDRFSGHQFPNYSSELNVNALLLGDSALYLCASSHIAGGSYNEQFFGPGTRLTVL.

This clone was seen a handful of times. The chain combines TRBV19 with TRBJ1-1, with D possibly being TRBD1 (5 bases). V was clipped by 6 bases and J by 0 bases, with 11 bases between them. Germline lookup yields CDR1 LNHDA and CDR2 SQIVND (reference sequence). This CDR3 is built from 14 residues. The CDR3 DNA sequence: TGTGCCAGTAGGGTGGGACGGTTGAACACTGAAGCTTTCTTT. Its translation is CASRVGRLNTEAFF.

This clone appeared once. J is TRBJ2-7 and V is TRBV4-1; 10 bases match TRBD1. Unmatched junction bases numbered 8, after V lost 7 bases and J lost 2 bases. This CDR3 region has 15 residues. Germline-derived CDR1 and CDR2 are MGHRA and YSYEKL. The CDR3: CASKPGQGIPYEQYF. CDR3 DNA sequence: TGCGCCAGCAAACCGGGACAGGGGATTCCCTACGAGCAGTACTTC.

This clone was seen a handful of times. This rearrangement joins TRBV19 to TRBJ2-7; the match to TRBD1 covers 7 bases. V gave up 4 bases and J gave up 0 bases; unmatched junction bases: 6. CDR1 LNHDA and CDR2 SQIVND come from the germline V gene (reference sequence). The CDR3 covers 15 residues. CDR3 region: CASSTTNRGSYEQYF. DNA for the CDR3: TGTGCCAGTAGTACCACCAACAGGGGCTCCTACGAGCAGTACTTC.

The J gene is TRBJ2-1, the V gene TRBV9, with unresolved D. Germline V lookup: CDR1 SGDLS, CDR2 YYNGEE. Between the trimmed V and J ends, which lost 4 bases and 9 bases, there was a span of 11 bases. CDR3 size: 12 residues. The CDR3 nucleotides read TGTGCCAGCAGCCCTACCGCCCCTGAGCAGTTCTTC. It translates to CASSPTAPEQFF.

J is TRBJ1-3 and V is TRBV27; a weak D match, TRBD1 (6 bases). CDR1 is MNHEY, CDR2 SMNVEV, per germline (reference sequence). The CDR3 contains 16 residues. V was shortened by 5 bases and J by 1 base, with 15 bases between the two germline ends. The CDR3 here is CASSALQGSSGNTIYF. CDR3 sequence (DNA): TGTGCCAGCAGTGCATTACAGGGATCGTCTGGAAACACCATATATTTT.

This rearrangement joins TRBV5-6 to TRBJ2-1; TRBD2 matches at 8 bases. The CDR3 covers 16 residues. Per germline, CDR1 SGHDT and CDR2 YYEEEE. The V segment lost 2 bases and the J segment 2 bases; nucleotides outside the gene matches: 6. The CDR3: CASSFGIGGAYNEQFF. CDR3 DNA: TGTGCCAGCAGCTTCGGAATCGGGGGGGCCTACAATGAGCAGTTCTTC. The variable domain in full, with the rest retrieved from reference TRBV5-6 and TRBJ2-1, is DAGVTQSPTHLIKTRGQQVTLRCSPKSGHDTVSWYQQALGQGPQFIFQYYEEEERQRGNFPDRFSGHQFPNYSSELNVNALLLGDSALYLCASSFGIGGAYNEQFFGPGTRLTVL.

The J gene is TRBJ2-7, the V gene TRBV18; 10 bases are a match to TRBD1. This CDR3 spans 16 amino acids. The germline gives CDR1 KGHSH, CDR2 LQKENI. J gave up 6 bases and V 3 bases, and 11 bases lay outside the gene matches. The CDR3 loop reads CASSPPDRGSVGEQYF. CDR3 DNA: TGTGCCAGCTCACCTCCGGACAGGGGGTCCGTCGGCGAGCAGTACTTC.

The chain combines TRBV11-2 with TRBJ2-4; D not certain. Germline V lookup: CDR1 SGHAT, CDR2 FQNNGV. The CDR3 is made up of 14 amino acids. Trimming took off 0 bases at V and 0 bases at J, with 3 bases between the two ends. The CDR3 protein is CASSLDPAKNIQYF. As DNA, the CDR3 is TGTGCCAGCAGCTTAGATCCAGCCAAAAACATTCAGTACTTC.

This chain uses TRBV6-5 with TRBJ1-1, with TRBD1 matching over 8 bases. The germline V gene has CDR1 MNHEY and CDR2 SVGAGI. Trimming took 1 base from V and 3 from J; bases not matched to a gene: 4. The CDR3 runs to 15 residues. The CDR3 region is CASSYFDRGDTEAFF. Written as DNA, the CDR3 is TGTGCCAGCAGTTACTTCGACAGGGGCGACACTGAAGCTTTCTTT.

The rearrangement links TRBV7-6 to TRBJ1-1; D is ambiguous. The ends were cut back, 3 bases at V and 1 base at J, with 12 bases in the middle. Germline V CDR1 and CDR2: SGHVS, FNYEAQ. This CDR3 comprises 15 residues. DNA of the CDR3: TGTGCCAGCAGCTTTCTGCTACACCCGAACACTGAAGCTTTCTTT. Encoded protein: CASSFLLHPNTEAFF.

There are a few counts of this clone. The V and J genes are TRBV19 and TRBJ1-5; D is perhaps TRBD1 (6 bases). Germline assignment: CDR1 LNHDA and CDR2 SQIVND (reference sequence). V was clipped by 10 bases and J by 1 base, with 17 bases between them. The CDR3 is made up of 15 amino acids. CDR3 amino acids: CATRDKGGSNQPQHF. DNA of the CDR3: TGTGCCACCCGGGACAAGGGAGGGAGCAATCAGCCCCAGCATTTT.